The 20 T cell receptor beta chains given below trace back to one sample, sequenced in a study of shared clonotypes between healthy human individuals. The protocol was immunoSEQ multiplex PCR, while the TCRdb copy is restricted to in-frame clones and leaves out a portion. Among around 600,000 clones listed, around 97% were seen once. Sequencing was carried out using naive CD4+ T cells sorted from blood. The subset was: CD45RA+ positively selected. These receptors all come from a woman aged 30 to 39 in good health.

This sequence joins TRBV2 and TRBJ1-5; TRBD1 agrees at 7 bases. The CDR3 is 15 amino acids. V was clipped by 2 bases and J by 7 bases; unmatched bases: 8. Germline V gives CDR1 SNHLY, CDR2 FYNNEI. DNA for the CDR3: TGTGCCAGCAGTGAACAGGGACAGAAGATCCAGCCCCAGCATTTT. Translating it yields CASSEQGQKIQPQHF.

This sequence joins TRBV9 and TRBJ2-3, with D possibly being TRBD1 (6 bases). Trimming shortened V by 4 bases and J by 4 bases, and 13 bases separated the two germline ends. This CDR3 has 14 residues. From germline, CDR1 is SGDLS and CDR2 YYNGEE. The CDR3 spells CASSPTGPPDTQYF. CDR3 DNA sequence: TGTGCCAGCAGCCCAACAGGGCCCCCAGATACGCAGTATTTT.

The count of this clone is one. J is TRBJ1-1 and V is TRBV7-2; D gene uncertain. Trimming stripped 1 base from V and 0 bases from J, with 9 bases between. Germline assignment: CDR1 SGHTA and CDR2 FQGNSA. The CDR3 has 15 residues. In DNA, the CDR3 is TGTGCCAGCAGCTTAGGTGCGTGGCTGAACACTGAAGCTTTCTTT. This encodes CASSLGAWLNTEAFF.

The rearrangement uses TRBV6-5 and TRBJ2-7; D is undetermined. Trimming stripped 2 bases from V and 2 bases from J, with 13 bases between. Germline V gives CDR1 MNHEY, CDR2 SVGAGI. The CDR3 has 15 residues. CDR3: CASSYGHDRPYEQYF. CDR3 in DNA: TGTGCCAGCAGTTACGGGCACGATCGGCCCTACGAGCAGTACTTC.

This chain connects TRBV6-5 to TRBJ1-5; D ambiguous. This CDR3 is built from 14 residues. Per germline, CDR1 MNHEY and CDR2 SVGAGI. V lost 0 bases, J lost 6 bases, and 9 bases lay in between. CDR3 in amino acids: CASSYSTVGQPQHF. As DNA, the CDR3 is TGTGCCAGCAGTTACTCGACGGTTGGTCAGCCCCAGCATTTT.

The gene calls are TRBV28 and TRBJ2-5; no reliable D call. Deletions cut 7 bases from V and 5 bases from J, with 14 bases between. The CDR3 is 13 residues long. Germline lookup yields CDR1 MDHEN and CDR2 SYDVKM. CDR3 loop: CASTKSAGETQYF. For the CDR3, the DNA is TGTGCCAGCACCAAAAGCGCTGGGGAGACCCAGTACTTC.

This sequence joins TRBV6-1 and TRBJ2-7; D is tentatively TRBD1 or TRBD2 (5 bases each). The CDR3 totals 15 residues. Germline lookup yields CDR1 MNHNS and CDR2 SASEGT. V was cut by 3 bases and J by 0 bases, with 12 bases left in between. The CDR3 coding sequence is TGTGCCAGCAGTGACGGGGCAGGGAACTCCTACGAGCAGTACTTC. Translating it yields CASSDGAGNSYEQYF.

The chain carries TRBV6-5 and TRBJ1-4; D is uncertain. The V and J ends lost 2 bases and 0 bases respectively, with 10 bases between them. Germline CDR1 and CDR2: MNHEY and SVGAGI. The CDR3 is made up of 16 amino acids. CDR3 sequence: CASSYDPAATNEKLFF. CDR3 coding DNA: TGTGCCAGCAGTTACGACCCCGCCGCAACTAATGAAAAACTGTTTTTT.

The chain joins TRBV4-1 to TRBJ2-5, with a tentative D call TRBD2 (5 bases). The ends were cut back, 1 base at V and 6 bases at J, with 30 bases in the middle. The CDR3 spans 20 residues. CDR1 is MGHRA, CDR2 YSYEKL, per germline. The CDR3 DNA follows: TGCGCCAGCAGCCAAGGGGCCTTTGTGGGAGCCAACTTTGATGCGAAGACCCAGTACTTC. Translated: CASSQGAFVGANFDAKTQYF.

This chain uses TRBV15 with TRBJ1-2; 7 bases align to TRBD1. Looked up from germline, CDR1 is LNHNV and CDR2 is YYDKDF (reference sequence). V trimming: 1 base; J trimming: 4 bases; junction bases outside the gene matches: 3. The CDR3 covers 14 residues. The CDR3 DNA is TGTGCCACCAGCAGAGGACAGGGTGGCTATGGCTACACCTTC. It encodes CATSRGQGGYGYTF.

The gene calls are TRBV11-2 and TRBJ2-3; D gene uncertain. The CDR3 totals 12 residues. Trimming removed 5 bases from V and 6 bases from J, with 9 bases in between. In germline, CDR1 is SGHAT, CDR2 FQNNGV. As DNA, the CDR3 is TGTGCCAGCAGCCACCCCCGGGATACGCAGTATTTT. It yields the protein CASSHPRDTQYF.

V usage is TRBV9 and J usage is TRBJ2-7; 13 bases are shared with TRBD2. The V gene end was trimmed by 5 bases and the J gene end by 4 bases; junction bases not matched to a gene: 9. CDR1 and CDR2 from the germline V gene are SGDLS and YYNGEE. The CDR3 extends over 16 amino acids. The CDR3 nucleotides are TGTGCCAGCAGTCCTGGACTAGCGGGAGTCTCTTACGAGCAGTACTTC. It codes for CASSPGLAGVSYEQYF.

The chain combines TRBV9 with TRBJ2-3, with 10 bases lining up with TRBD2. CDR1 is SGDLS and CDR2 is YYNGEE in the germline V gene. The V gene end was trimmed by 3 bases and the J gene end by 5 bases; junction bases not matched to a gene: 3. The CDR3 contains 14 residues. The CDR3 loop reads CASSARLAGDTQYF. Here the CDR3 DNA reads TGTGCCAGCAGCGCTCGACTAGCGGGAGATACGCAGTATTTT. Combining the CDR3 with reference TRBV9 and TRBJ2-3 gives the whole variable domain DSGVTQTPKHLITATGQRVTLRCSPRSGDLSVYWYQQSLDQGLQFLIQYYNGEERAKGNILERFSAQQFPDLHSELNLSSLELGDSALYFCASSARLAGDTQYFGPGTRLTVL.

DNA for the CDR3: TGTGCCAGCAGTCAAGCCCGGGGCCCCCTGCCCTACGAGCAGTACTTC. Protein: CASSQARGPLPYEQYF. The chain combines TRBV28 with TRBJ2-7, with D possibly called TRBD1 or TRBD2 (5 bases each). The CDR3 loop spans 16 amino acids. Germline V gene lookup returns CDR1 MDHEN and CDR2 SYDVKM. V was clipped by 5 bases and J by 2 bases, with 19 bases between them.

This clone came up once. The chain recombines TRBV11-2 with TRBJ2-7; D ambiguous. Germline assignment: CDR1 SGHAT and CDR2 FQNNGV. The germline V and J ends were trimmed by 4 bases and 2 bases, with 12 bases remaining between them. The CDR3 runs to 14 residues. CDR3 amino acids: CASSSNYAPYEQYF. DNA for the CDR3: TGTGCCAGCAGCTCAAACTACGCACCCTACGAGCAGTACTTC.

This chain links TRBV19 with TRBJ1-5; D unclear. Trimming removed 2 bases from V and 0 bases from J, with 8 bases in between. The CDR3 runs 15 residues. Looked up from germline, CDR1 is LNHDA and CDR2 is SQIVND (reference sequence). CDR3: CASSITIYSNQPQHF. The CDR3 region has the DNA TGTGCCAGTAGTATAACGATATATAGCAATCAGCCCCAGCATTTT.

The chain joins TRBV7-6 to TRBJ1-1; D not resolved. V lost 2 bases, J lost 0 bases, and 10 bases lay in between. Germline CDR1 is SGHVS and CDR2 is FNYEAQ. The CDR3 extends over 15 amino acids. CDR3 amino acids: CASSLSQSMNTEAFF. The CDR3 DNA sequence: TGTGCCAGCAGCTTATCCCAGTCGATGAACACTGAAGCTTTCTTT. The whole variable domain, filled in from reference TRBV7-6 and TRBJ1-1, reads GAGVSQSPRYKVTKRGQDVALRCDPISGHVSLYWYRQALGQGPEFLTYFNYEAQQDKSGLPNDRFSAERPEGSISTLTIQRTEQRDSAMYRCASSLSQSMNTEAFFGQGTRLTVV.

The CDR3 spells CASSFAGGAYEQYF. The CDR3 DNA follows: TGTGCCAGCAGCTTCGCAGGGGGAGCCTACGAGCAGTACTTC. The gene calls are TRBV7-3 and TRBJ2-7; 7 nucleotides agree with TRBD1. V was pared by 3 bases and J by 2 bases, with 4 bases of the junction left unmatched. Germline CDR1 and CDR2: SGHTA and FQGTGA. The CDR3 extends over 14 amino acids.

The table lists this clone with a count of one. The gene calls are TRBV7-8 and TRBJ1-3; possible D gene TRBD1, 5 bases. V lost 6 bases to trimming and J lost 2 bases, with 14 bases between them. This CDR3 has 15 residues. Germline assignment: CDR1 SGHVS and CDR2 FQNEAQ. The CDR3 region is CASRRAGTAGNTIYF. The DNA of the CDR3 is TGTGCCAGCAGGCGGGCCGGGACGGCTGGAAACACCATATATTTT.

As for this clone: The same CDR3 also results from other DNA sequences found in this sample. This rearrangement joins TRBV28 to TRBJ2-6; a possible D gene is TRBD2 (6 bases). Germline V gene lookup returns CDR1 MDHEN and CDR2 SYDVKM. Trimming removed 8 bases at V and 2 bases at J, with 10 bases between. The CDR3 sequence is 14 residues long. This CDR3 reads CASGGIPGANVLTF. CDR3 in DNA: TGTGCCAGCGGGGGGATCCCTGGGGCCAACGTCCTGACTTTC.